The 28 T cell receptor beta chains below all came from one sample that was sequenced in a study of technical replicates of blood from several donors. Repertoires were generated with immunoSEQ multiplex PCR, while TCRdb's copy carries only in-frame clones and drops some. The sample includes 15,000 to 19,000 clones, 86% seen only once; the top ten take around 12%. Input material: PBMCs. Receptors originate from a human donor in good health.

This clone was seen just once. J is TRBJ2-1 and V is TRBV27; no definite D call. Trimming cost V 3 bases and J 4 bases, with 10 bases left between them. The CDR3 has 14 residues. Germline V gives CDR1 MNHEY, CDR2 SMNVEV (reference sequence). The CDR3 DNA follows: TGTGCCAGCAGTTTGCGGCTGGATTACAATGAGCAGTTCTTC. As protein: CASSLRLDYNEQFF.

The rearrangement links TRBV5-6 to TRBJ2-1; 11 bases match TRBD2. This CDR3 comprises 14 residues. Germline trimming cut 4 bases from V and 5 bases from J; bases unmatched to any gene: 2. Germline CDR1 reads SGHDT; CDR2 reads YYEEEE. The CDR3 region is CASSQTSGNNEQFF. In DNA form, the CDR3 reads TGTGCCAGCAGCCAGACTAGCGGGAACAATGAGCAGTTCTTC. Together with reference TRBV5-6 and TRBJ2-1, the CDR3 gives the full variable domain: DAGVTQSPTHLIKTRGQQVTLRCSPKSGHDTVSWYQQALGQGPQFIFQYYEEEERQRGNFPDRFSGHQFPNYSSELNVNALLLGDSALYLCASSQTSGNNEQFFGPGTRLTVL.

This chain joins TRBV27 and TRBJ2-2, with TRBD2 identical over 11 bases. Germline-derived CDR1 and CDR2 are MNHEY and SMNVEV (reference sequence). CDR3 length: 19 residues. J was trimmed by 7 bases and V by 6 bases; bases with no gene match: 19. CDR3 protein: CASRRPRILAGGVNGELFF. The CDR3 DNA follows: TGTGCCAGCAGACGCCCCCGCATCCTAGCGGGAGGTGTTAACGGGGAGCTGTTTTTT.

The chain has TRBV30 and TRBJ1-2; 8 nucleotides align to TRBD1. The CDR3 is 14 residues long. The trim removed 8 bases at V and 4 bases at J, leaving 12 bases unmatched. Germline V lookup: CDR1 GTSNPN, CDR2 SVGIG (reference sequence). The CDR3 DNA reads as TGTGCCAGCTCCGCGCAGACAGGGGTCTATGGCTACACCTTC. This codes for CASSAQTGVYGYTF.

This clone was observed a single time. V is TRBV18 and J is TRBJ2-1; D is possibly TRBD1 (6 bases). CDR1 and CDR2 from the germline V gene are KGHSH and LQKENI. CDR3 size: 13 residues. The V and J ends lost 3 bases and 7 bases respectively, with 10 bases between them. DNA for the CDR3: TGTGCCAGCTCACCCCCGGGACAAAATGAGCAGTTCTTC. Protein product: CASSPPGQNEQFF.

The rearrangement uses TRBV7-9 and TRBJ2-7, with D possibly matching TRBD1 (6 bases). This CDR3 contains 16 residues. V was trimmed by 8 bases and J by 2 bases, leaving 22 bases between them. CDR1 is SEHNR, CDR2 FQNEAQ, per germline (reference sequence). In DNA form, the CDR3 reads TGTGCCAGCCTACCGATCAGGGGCAAGAAAACCTACGAGCAGTACTTC. Its protein is CASLPIRGKKTYEQYF. The full variable domain, with the rest looked up from reference TRBV7-9 and TRBJ2-7, is DTGVSQNPRHKITKRGQNVTFRCDPISEHNRLYWYRQTLGQGPEFLTYFQNEAQLEKSRLLSDRFSAERPKGSFSTLEIQRTEQGDSAMYLCASLPIRGKKTYEQYFGPGTRLTVT.

The V call is TRBV7-9, the J call TRBJ1-2; D unresolved. V lost 2 bases to trimming and J lost 7 bases, with 8 bases between them. This CDR3 contains 12 residues. Per germline, CDR1 SEHNR and CDR2 FQNEAQ (reference sequence). The CDR3 region has the DNA TGTGCCAGCAGCTTACCGGGTCGTGGCTACACCTTC. Translating it yields CASSLPGRGYTF.

The chain links TRBV30 to TRBJ1-5, with D possibly being TRBD1 (6 bases). The length of the CDR3 is 13 residues. In germline, CDR1 is GTSNPN, CDR2 SVGIG (reference sequence). Trimming removed 0 bases from V and 8 bases from J, with 11 bases in between. The CDR3 sequence: CAWSVQGNEPQHF. CDR3 sequence (DNA): TGTGCCTGGAGTGTACAGGGAAACGAGCCCCAGCATTTT.

This chain joins TRBV23-1 and TRBJ1-2; unclear D gene. TRBV23-1 is recorded as an ORF, its role being uncertain. The CDR3 is 13 amino acids. Trimming stripped 6 bases from V and 0 bases from J, with 8 bases between. The CDR3 DNA follows: TGCGCCAGCAGAAGAGATGCTAACTATGGCTACACCTTC. Its translation: CASRRDANYGYTF.

The chain couples TRBV27 to TRBJ2-7, with TRBD2 identical over 7 bases. The CDR3 covers 16 residues. The germline V gene has CDR1 MNHEY and CDR2 SMNVEV (reference sequence). Trimming removed 6 bases from V and 0 bases from J; junction bases left unmatched: 11. CDR3 sequence: CASSPSGTLSSYEQYF. The CDR3 DNA reads TGTGCCAGCAGCCCAAGCGGGACCCTAAGCTCCTACGAGCAGTACTTC.

This chain uses TRBV5-5 with TRBJ1-2, with D unresolved. V was trimmed by 2 bases and J by 4 bases, leaving 9 bases between them. This CDR3 region has 13 residues. Germline V CDR1 and CDR2: SGHKS, YYEKEE (reference sequence). The CDR3 DNA is TGTGCCAGCAGCTTAACAGCTTCCTATGGCTACACCTTC. Translating gives CASSLTASYGYTF.

The chain uses TRBV29-1 and TRBJ1-1; tentatively, D is TRBD1 (5 bases). Germline loops: CDR1 SQVTM, CDR2 ANQGSEA. The CDR3 contains 14 residues. V lost 2 bases to trimming and J lost 2 bases, with 12 bases between them. The CDR3 reads CSVESSRANTEAFF. The CDR3 region has the DNA TGCAGCGTTGAATCGAGCAGGGCTAACACTGAAGCTTTCTTT.

The chain uses TRBV6-5 and TRBJ2-1; 8 bases are shared with TRBD2. V was pared by 7 bases and J by 9 bases, with 11 bases of the junction left unmatched. The germline gives CDR1 MNHEY, CDR2 SVGAGI. The CDR3 is 14 residues long. CDR3 sequence: CASTHRGGNGEQFF. CDR3 DNA: TGTGCCAGCACCCACCGGGGGGGGAACGGTGAGCAGTTCTTC.

This chain connects TRBV4-2 to TRBJ2-7; D may be TRBD2 (7 bases). There are 15 residues in the CDR3. V lost 0 bases and J lost 5, with 14 bases in between. CDR1 and CDR2 from the germline V gene are LGHNA and YNFKEQ. The CDR3 DNA reads TGTGCCAGCAGCCAAGAAGGGGGAGGGCCTAACGAGCAGTACTTC. Translated: CASSQEGGGPNEQYF.

CDR3 protein: CASSEPGDYEQYF. CDR3 coding DNA: TGTGCCAGCAGTGAACCAGGGGACTACGAGCAGTACTTC. The chain links TRBV6-1 to TRBJ2-7; D might be TRBD1 (6 bases). V shed 2 bases and J shed 3 bases, with 8 bases lying between them. Per germline, CDR1 MNHNS and CDR2 SASEGT. The CDR3 is 13 amino acids.

CDR3 coding DNA: TGCAGCGTTGAATTGAGGAGGAAAGAGACCCAGTACTTC. Its translation is CSVELRRKETQYF. V gene TRBV29-1 combines with J gene TRBJ2-5, with D possibly being TRBD2 (5 bases). Per the germline V gene, CDR1 is SQVTM and CDR2 is ANQGSEA. The CDR3 consists of 13 residues. V lost 2 bases, J lost 3 bases, and 10 bases lay in between.

In this sample, this clone turned up once. V and J are TRBV27 and TRBJ1-2; D gene uncertain. From germline, CDR1 is MNHEY and CDR2 SMNVEV (reference sequence). The length of the CDR3 is 13 residues. V lost 3 bases and J 3 bases, leaving 8 bases between the germline ends. CDR3 sequence: CASSFSAHYGYTF. The CDR3 region has the DNA TGTGCCAGCAGTTTCAGCGCGCACTATGGCTACACCTTC.

The CDR3 nucleotides are TGTGCCAGCAGTAGGGGCTACGAGCAGTACTTC. Translation gives CASSRGYEQYF. V and J are TRBV6-5 and TRBJ2-7, with TRBD1 as a possible D gene (5 bases). The germline gives CDR1 MNHEY, CDR2 SVGAGI. The length of the CDR3 is 11 residues. V dropped 5 bases and J dropped 3 bases, with 5 bases sitting between them.

This clone came up once. The chain employs TRBV27 and TRBJ2-5, with D possibly TRBD2 on 5 matching bases. The CDR3 totals 13 residues. Germline V gene sequence: CDR1 MNHEY, CDR2 SMNVEV (reference sequence). Trimming stripped 7 bases from V and 3 bases from J, with 12 bases between. The CDR3 bases are TGTGCCAGCAAGGGTAGCGCGAAAGAGACCCAGTACTTC. Amino acids: CASKGSAKETQYF.

The V gene is TRBV5-1, the J gene TRBJ2-2, with D unresolved. This CDR3 comprises 14 residues. Germline V gene sequence: CDR1 SGHRS, CDR2 YFSETQ. Trimming removed 4 bases from V and 1 base from J, with 8 bases in between. The CDR3 DNA reads as TGCGCCAGCAGCCCAACGGTGAACACCGGGGAGCTGTTTTTT. Protein product: CASSPTVNTGELFF.

The rearrangement uses TRBV27 and TRBJ2-1; TRBD1 matches 10 bases. This CDR3 spans 15 amino acids. V shed 6 bases, J shed 9 bases, and the junction held 11 bases outside the gene matches. The V gene's germline CDR1 is MNHEY and CDR2 SMNVEV (reference sequence). The CDR3 spells CASRLPGTGVTEQFF. The CDR3 DNA follows: TGTGCCAGCAGACTCCCTGGGACAGGGGTTACTGAGCAGTTCTTC.

This chain uses TRBV6-1 with TRBJ2-5, with 11 positions matching TRBD1. CDR1 is MNHNS and CDR2 is SASEGT in the germline V gene. V gave up 4 bases and J gave up 4 bases; unmatched junction bases: 2. The CDR3 contains 14 residues. This CDR3 is CASSVGTGGETQYF. The DNA for the CDR3 is TGTGCCAGCAGTGTCGGGACAGGGGGAGAGACCCAGTACTTC.

This clone has only a few counts. The V and J genes are TRBV5-6 and TRBJ2-3; 10 bases fit TRBD2. V dropped 0 bases and J dropped 7; count of bases not matched to a gene: 8. Germline values: CDR1 SGHDT, CDR2 YYEEEE. The CDR3 runs to 16 residues. CDR3 loop: CASSLAGTSALNTQYF. The CDR3 DNA reads as TGTGCCAGCAGCTTGGCCGGGACTAGCGCCCTCAATACGCAGTATTTT.

The chain has TRBV9 and TRBJ1-3; D not resolved. Germline CDR1 SGDLS, CDR2 YYNGEE. Trimming pared 4 bases from V and 3 bases from J, leaving 17 bases between. This CDR3 spans 16 amino acids. The CDR3 loop reads CASSSTERGVGNTIYF. The DNA of the CDR3 is TGTGCCAGCAGCTCAACGGAGCGCGGTGTTGGAAACACCATATATTTT.

V usage is TRBV4-2 and J usage is TRBJ2-1, with a possible D match to TRBD2 (5 bases). Germline V gene data show CDR1 as LGHNA and CDR2 as YNFKEQ. The CDR3 runs to 13 residues. V gave up 1 base and J gave up 10 bases, with 11 bases separating them. CDR3 loop: CASSQAVAREQFF. As DNA, the CDR3 is TGTGCCAGCAGCCAAGCCGTAGCGCGGGAGCAGTTCTTC.

The J gene is TRBJ1-5, the V gene TRBV19; tentatively, D is TRBD1 (5 bases). CDR3 size: 14 residues. Trimming shortened V by 1 base and J by 1 base, and 5 bases separated the two germline ends. Germline V gives CDR1 LNHDA, CDR2 SQIVND (reference sequence). CDR3 sequence: CASSIGTSNQPQHF. The CDR3 DNA reads TGTGCCAGTAGTATAGGGACAAGCAATCAGCCCCAGCATTTT. Drawing the rest from reference TRBV19 and TRBJ1-5, the complete variable domain is DGGITQSPKYLFRKEGQNVTLSCEQNLNHDAMYWYRQDPGQGLRLIYYSQIVNDFQKGDIAEGYSVSREKKESFPLTVTSAQKNPTAFYLCASSIGTSNQPQHFGDGTRLSIL.

The J gene is TRBJ2-2, the V gene TRBV27, with 8 bases lining up with TRBD2. V was clipped by 5 bases and J by 6 bases; unmatched bases: 8. The CDR3 totals 15 residues. Per the germline V gene, CDR1 is MNHEY and CDR2 is SMNVEV (reference sequence). The CDR3 sequence: CASSPRASGPGELFF. DNA of the CDR3: TGTGCCAGCAGTCCAAGGGCTAGCGGGCCCGGGGAGCTGTTTTTT.

J is TRBJ2-3 and V is TRBV30; 8 nucleotides agree with TRBD2. V was pared by 4 bases and J by 2 bases, with 8 bases of the junction left unmatched. This CDR3 spans 15 amino acids. The germline V gene encodes CDR1 GTSNPN and CDR2 SVGIG (reference sequence). The CDR3 protein is CAWTTGTRHTDTQYF. The CDR3 DNA reads as TGTGCCTGGACCACCGGGACTAGACACACAGATACGCAGTATTTT.